The T cell receptor (beta chain) described here comes from a study of read filtering for tumor transcriptome and immune sequencing. Study-wide context: By R-ISS, stages I, II and III held 8, 16 and 7 patients.

V lost 1 base and J lost 5; bases outside the gene matches: 7. Per germline, CDR1 SGHTA and CDR2 FQGNSA. The CDR3 runs 15 residues. This library used 300 to 500 ng RNA and molecular barcoded adaptors spanning alpha/delta and beta/gamma chains. One entry per CDR3 protein results from TCRdb running MiXCR on the reads. Among roughly 130,000 distinct CDR3 sequences listed, 10% to 15% were seen once. This chain joins TRBV7-2 and TRBJ2-5, with 7 bases matching TRBD2. The origin of this receptor is a donor aged 40 or over with multiple myeloma. What was sequenced was a population of CD138-negative cells sorted from bone marrow. CDR3 bases: TGTGCCAGCAGCTTAGTTACGGGGGGAGAGGAGACCCAGTACTTC. Translated, it gives CASSLVTGGEETQYF.